This T cell receptor beta chain was sequenced during a study of blood T cell repertoires in COVID-19. For the study at large: Sample material is recorded as cDNA or gDNA derived from T cells, B-cell-depleted T cells, or PBMCs.

How the authors handled the data: Using reference gene primer amplification, nucleated cell counts were estimated. Profiled with immunoSEQ multiplex PCR; TCRdb holds only in-frame clones, not every one. V and J calls and clone size are as listed in that table; D and trimming were resolved from the DNA. The table records 300,000 to 450,000 clones, approximately 81% of them present only once. The CDR3 has 10 residues. This chain joins TRBV21-1 and TRBJ1-1; TRBD1, as called in the table, went unchecked against the DNA. TRBV21-1 is listed as a pseudogene. The source of this sequence is a woman between 18 and 29 years old with acute or convalescent COVID-19. Sequencing input: peripheral blood. The CDR3 sequence is CASSKGDSFF. CDR3 coding DNA: TGTGCCAGCAGCAAGGGCGACAGCTTCTTT.